The 11 T cell receptor beta chains presented below share a single source sample, sequenced in a study of blood T cell repertoires in COVID-19. The table came from immunoSEQ multiplex PCR; TCRdb's copy has only in-frame clones and leaves some out. The sample shows under 200,000 clones, 75% to 85% of them seen only once. Material for sequencing was PBMCs or T cells enriched from blood (not recorded which). Source of these receptors: a woman in her fifties or sixties who had recovered from COVID-19.

This chain links TRBV28 with TRBJ1-4; D uncertain. Trimming pared 7 bases from V and 5 bases from J, leaving 11 bases between. The CDR3 totals 13 residues. Germline CDR1 MDHEN, CDR2 SYDVKM. CDR3 residues: CASTPPGNEKLFF. CDR3 nucleotide sequence: TGTGCCAGCACCCCCCCGGGGAATGAAAAACTGTTTTTT.

This clone appeared a single time. The V and J genes are TRBV10-3 and TRBJ1-2; D is ambiguous. Deletions cut 0 bases from V and 3 bases from J, with 14 bases between. Germline values: CDR1 ENHRY, CDR2 SYGVKD. This CDR3 region has 16 residues. The CDR3 here is CAISESIFGGDYGYTF. CDR3 sequence (DNA): TGTGCCATCAGTGAGTCGATCTTCGGCGGGGACTATGGCTACACCTTC.

V gene TRBV5-1 combines with J gene TRBJ2-7; TRBD2 matches 8 bases. Germline loops: CDR1 SGHRS, CDR2 YFSETQ. The ends lost 0 bases at V and 2 bases at J; junction bases unmatched: 1. The CDR3 loop spans 14 amino acids. The chain's CDR3 is CASSLDGGAYEQYF. CDR3 DNA sequence: TGCGCCAGCAGCTTGGACGGGGGGGCCTACGAGCAGTACTTC.

The chain is built from TRBV19 and TRBJ2-4, with D perhaps TRBD2 (6 bases). Trimming cost V 1 base and J 1 base, with 11 bases left between them. Germline assignment: CDR1 LNHDA and CDR2 SQIVND (reference sequence). The CDR3 totals 16 residues. The CDR3 nucleotides read TGTGCCAGTAGTATAGGGAGGGACGGGGCCAAAAACATTCAGTACTTC. Translated, it gives CASSIGRDGAKNIQYF.

The chain carries TRBV27 and TRBJ2-7, with D perhaps matching TRBD2 (5 bases). CDR3 length: 15 residues. Trimming stripped 6 bases from V and 0 bases from J, with 15 bases between. Germline CDR1 reads MNHEY; CDR2 reads SMNVEV (reference sequence). This CDR3 is CASRSEGSPSYEQYF. CDR3 nucleotides: TGTGCCAGCAGGAGTGAGGGCAGTCCCTCCTACGAGCAGTACTTC.

The chain recombines TRBV4-1 with TRBJ2-3; D might be TRBD1 (6 bases). Deletions cut 3 bases from V and 3 bases from J, with 13 bases between. Germline CDR1 reads MGHRA; CDR2 reads YSYEKL. This CDR3 region has 15 residues. This chain's CDR3 is CASSHGQPETDTQYF. DNA for the CDR3: TGCGCCAGCAGCCACGGACAGCCCGAAACAGATACGCAGTATTTT.

V is TRBV5-1 and J is TRBJ2-3; 7 bases fit TRBD1. Germline lookup yields CDR1 SGHRS and CDR2 YFSETQ. This CDR3 region has 13 residues. V trimming: 2 bases; J trimming: 6 bases; junction bases outside the gene matches: 3. The CDR3 sequence: CASSFRGGDTQYF. For the CDR3, the DNA is TGCGCCAGCAGCTTTAGAGGGGGCGATACGCAGTATTTT.

On this clone itself: The junction shows a germline mismatch at one end, possibly a read error. The genes are TRBV29-1 and TRBJ1-1, with D unclear. The CDR3 spans 8 residues. Germline V gene lookup returns CDR1 SQVTM and CDR2 ANQGSEA. The CDR3 protein is CSVEDGPF. Written as DNA, the CDR3 is TGCAGCGTTGAAGATGGGCCTTTT. The variable domain in full, with the rest retrieved from reference TRBV29-1 and TRBJ1-1, is SAVISQKPSRDICQRGTSLTIQCQVDSQVTMMFWYRQQPGQSLTLIATANQGSEATYESGFVIDKFPISRPNLTFSTLTVSNMSPEDSSIYLCSVEDGPFGQGTRLTVV.

This clone has only one observation. This chain joins TRBV3-1 (or the pseudogene TRBV3-2) and TRBJ2-1; D perhaps matches TRBD2 (7 bases). V was trimmed by 1 base and J by 2 bases, leaving 12 bases between them. The CDR3 runs 16 residues. Germline CDR1 LGHDT, CDR2 YNNKEL (reference sequence). The CDR3, as DNA: TGTGCCAGCAGCCAAGTGGGAGGGGGGGCCTACAATGAGCAGTTCTTC. This encodes CASSQVGGGAYNEQFF.

The rearrangement joins TRBV23-1 to TRBJ1-3; a weak D match, TRBD1 (6 bases). TRBV23-1 is classed as an ORF, of uncertain function. The CDR3 loop spans 18 amino acids. The germline V and J ends were trimmed by 10 bases and 0 bases, with 25 bases remaining between them. DNA for the CDR3: TGCGCCACCCTAGAAGCCTCCGGGACAACCAACTCTGGAAACACCATATATTTT. Its translation is CATLEASGTTNSGNTIYF.

The V and J genes are TRBV19 and TRBJ1-1; TRBD1 is a possible D gene (5 bases). V lost 1 base to trimming and J lost 10 bases, with 13 bases between them. Germline V CDR1 and CDR2: LNHDA, SQIVND (reference sequence). CDR3 length: 13 residues. CDR3 coding DNA: TGTGCCAGTAGTATAGTATTGTCGGGGGGAGCTTTCTTT. It codes for CASSIVLSGGAFF.